A selection of T cell receptor beta chains follows, all from one sample in a study of cytomegalovirus exposure and HLA in healthy donors. The repertoire was sequenced with immunoSEQ multiplex PCR; TCRdb's copy has only in-frame clones and lacks some. The sample records about 190,000 clones, approximately 88% being singletons. Sequencing was carried out using PBMCs. These receptor sequences come from a boy aged 5-17 years in good health and CMV-seronegative. CDR3s include the opening cysteine and the closing phenylalanine or tryptophan. D genes are given only for firm matches. Expanded clones are given a class, and other clones once, few, many or no size at all.

D gene | clone size | J gene | V gene | CDR3 protein | CDR3 DNA
TRBD1 | . | TRBJ2-1 | TRBV19 | CASRPGQRDNEQFF | TGTGCCAGTAGGCCGGGACAGAGAGACAATGAGCAGTTCTTC
TRBD1 | . | TRBJ2-3 | TRBV9 | CASSATGGTSTDTQYF | TGTGCCAGCAGCGCAACAGGGGGTACTAGCACAGATACGCAGTATTTT
TRBD2 | once | TRBJ2-1 | TRBV29-1 | CSAGLAVRNEQFF | TGCAGCGCTGGACTAGCGGTAAGGAATGAGCAGTTCTTC
TRBD2 | . | TRBJ2-1 | TRBV4-2 | CASTHRASGRAIDNEQFF | TGTGCCAGCACCCACAGGGCTAGCGGGAGGGCCATTGACAATGAGCAGTTCTTC
TRBD1 | . | TRBJ2-1 | TRBV6-1 | CASGRDRGVEQFF | TGTGCCAGCGGACGTGACAGGGGGGTTGAGCAGTTCTTC
. | . | TRBJ2-2 | TRBV15 | CATSRSRTLNTGELFF | TGTGCCACCAGCAGATCAAGGACACTGAACACCGGGGAGCTGTTTTTT
. | . | TRBJ1-1 | TRBV7-3 | CASSLGRLGEAFF | TGTGCCAGCAGCTTGGGCCGCCTGGGTGAAGCTTTCTTT
. | once | TRBJ1-3 | TRBV7-9 | CASSLGSGRLSGNTIYF | TGTGCCAGCAGCTTGGGTAGTGGGAGGCTCTCTGGAAACACCATATATTTT
. | . | TRBJ1-6 | TRBV19 | CASSTRQEWSPLHF | TGTGCCAGTAGTACCCGACAGGAGTGGTCACCCCTCCACTTT
TRBD1 | . | TRBJ2-2 | TRBV19 | CASSIEQGGFGELFF | TGTGCCAGTAGTATCGAACAGGGGGGATTCGGGGAGCTGTTTTTT
. | few | TRBJ1-5 | TRBV15 | CATSRDGDGRGGNQPQHF | TGTGCCACCAGCAGAGATGGGGATGGCAGGGGAGGCAATCAGCCCCAGCATTTT
. | . | TRBJ1-2 | TRBV9 | CASSVTGRGYGYTF | TGTGCCAGCAGCGTAACAGGGAGAGGGTATGGCTACACCTTC
TRBD2 | . | TRBJ2-7 | TRBV5-6 | CASSTGGSRYEQYF | TGTGCCAGCAGCACGGGGGGGTCCAGGTACGAGCAGTACTTC
. | . | TRBJ2-3 | TRBV6-6 | CASSQGHPSTDTQYF | TGTGCCAGCAGTCAGGGACATCCTAGCACAGATACGCAGTATTTT
. | . | TRBJ2-2 | TRBV2 | CASSALWPGGTNTGELFF | TGTGCCAGCAGCGCCCTATGGCCCGGGGGTACGAACACCGGGGAGCTGTTTTTT
. | . | TRBJ2-1 | TRBV4-3 | CASSQDALASYNEQFF | TGCGCCAGCAGCCAAGATGCACTAGCTAGTTACAATGAGCAGTTCTTC
. | . | TRBJ1-2 | TRBV5-1 | CASSLTDNNYGYTF | TGCGCCAGCAGCCTGACAGATAATAACTATGGCTACACCTTC
. | once | TRBJ2-3 | TRBV5-4 | CASSSYRASTDTQYF | TGTGCCAGCAGCTCCTACAGGGCGAGCACAGATACGCAGTATTTT
TRBD1 | . | TRBJ2-7 | TRBV2 | CASGTGTGVEQYF | TGTGCCAGCGGGACCGGGACAGGGGTCGAGCAGTACTTC
TRBD1 | . | TRBJ2-1 | TRBV6-1 | CASRETGLGEQFF | TGTGCCAGCAGGGAGACAGGGTTGGGGGAGCAGTTCTTC
TRBD2 | . | TRBJ2-3 | TRBV2 | CASRREGLPDTQYF | TGTGCCAGCAGGAGGGAGGGACTTCCAGATACGCAGTATTTT
. | few | TRBJ1-1 | TRBV29-1 | CSVEGRGYTEAFF | TGCAGCGTTGAGGGCCGGGGTTACACTGAAGCTTTCTTT